A selection of T cell receptor beta chains follows, all from one sample in a study of blood T cell repertoires in COVID-19. Here immunoSEQ multiplex PCR was the method, and the copy in TCRdb shows in-frame clones only, minus some. The data contain about 230,000 clones, approximately 90% of them singletons. The sample consisted of peripheral blood. These TCRs come from a man aged 45-65 years with COVID-19, enrolled during active disease. The CDR3 runs from the conserved cysteine through the conserved F or W. The order of the fields is D gene, V gene, J gene, clone size, CDR3 DNA, CDR3 protein. D genes are given only for firm matches. Only some rows state a clone size, as once, few, many or a class for expanded clones.

.	TRBV18	TRBJ2-2	.	TGTGCCAGCTCACCACTCGGGAACGGGAACACCGGGGAGCTGTTTTTT	CASSPLGNGNTGELFF
TRBD1	TRBV28	TRBJ1-5	.	TGTGCCAGCAGTCCTGGACAGGGGGGGAATCAGCCCCAGCATTTT	CASSPGQGGNQPQHF
TRBD1	TRBV6-5	TRBJ2-2	.	TGTGCCAGCAGCGGACAGGGGGTAATCCGGGAGCTGTTTTTT	CASSGQGVIRELFF
.	TRBV3-1/TRBV3-2	TRBJ2-1	.	TGTGCCAGCAGCCAAGAGCTAGCCCGCCGGTACGCTGAGCAGTTCTTC	CASSQELARRYAEQFF
.	TRBV6-2/TRBV6-3	TRBJ2-7	.	TGTGCCAGCAGTTACTCTCTTGTTACGGGGGAGCAGTACTTC	CASSYSLVTGEQYF
TRBD2	TRBV19	TRBJ2-7	.	TGTGCCAGTAGCCCTAGCGGGGGGGTCGGCGAGCAGTACTTC	CASSPSGGVGEQYF
.	TRBV15	TRBJ2-5	once	TGTGCCACCAGAGATAACCGGGACTTTCAAGAGACCCAGTACTTC	CATRDNRDFQETQYF
TRBD2	TRBV4-2	TRBJ2-7	.	TGTGCCAGCAGCCAAGGCGGGAGCTACGAGCAGTACTTC	CASSQGGSYEQYF
TRBD2	TRBV24-1	TRBJ2-1	.	TGTGCCACCAGTGACTTTCAGACTAGCGGGAGGGATGAGCAGTTCTTC	CATSDFQTSGRDEQFF
TRBD1	TRBV24-1	TRBJ2-2	.	TGTGCCACCAGTACGAACAGGGGTATGGACGGGGAGCTGTTTTTT	CATSTNRGMDGELFF
.	TRBV28	TRBJ1-4	.	TGTGCCAGCAGTGAGGGGGACAATAAAGAAAAACTGTTTTTT	CASSEGDNKEKLFF
TRBD1	TRBV5-6	TRBJ2-3	.	TGTGCCAGCAGCTTGTATTACAAGACAGGGGCTTACACAGATACGCAGTATTTT	CASSLYYKTGAYTDTQYF
TRBD1	TRBV24-1	TRBJ2-1	.	TGTGCCACCAGTGATTCCGGGACAGCATCCTACAATGAGCAGTTCTTC	CATSDSGTASYNEQFF
.	TRBV27	TRBJ2-1	.	TGTGCCAGCAGTGGGGCCCGACTAGTGTACAATGAGCAGTTCTTC	CASSGARLVYNEQFF
.	TRBV15	TRBJ2-5	.	TGTGCCACCAGCAGCGGCGCAGGGCAAGAGACCCAGTACTTC	CATSSGAGQETQYF
TRBD1	TRBV24-1	TRBJ2-3	.	TGTGCCACCAGTGTTGGGACAGGGTCGCTTGATACGCAGTATTTT	CATSVGTGSLDTQYF
TRBD2	TRBV18	TRBJ2-5	.	TGTGCCAGCTCACCGGGACTAAACCAAGAGACCCAGTACTTC	CASSPGLNQETQYF
.	TRBV7-2	TRBJ1-1	.	TGTGCCAGCAGCCCTAAGACAGCTATGAACACTGAAGCTTTCTTT	CASSPKTAMNTEAFF
.	TRBV28	TRBJ1-6	.	TGTGCCAGCAGTTACATATATAATTCACCCCTCCACTTT	CASSYIYNSPLHF
.	TRBV7-8	TRBJ2-3	few	TGTGCCAGCAGCTTAGCTTCTAGTGGTACTACAGATACGCAGTATTTT	CASSLASSGTTDTQYF
.	TRBV5-1	TRBJ2-2	.	TGCGCCAGCAGCTTGGCGGTCACCGGGGAGCTGTTTTTT	CASSLAVTGELFF
.	TRBV15	TRBJ1-1	.	TGTGCCACCAGCAGGGATGGGCGCCCGAACACTGAAGCTTTCTTT	CATSRDGRPNTEAFF
.	TRBV6-2/TRBV6-3	TRBJ2-7	.	TGTGCCAGCAGTTACTCCACGGGAGCCTTTGACTTC	CASSYSTGAFDF
TRBD1	TRBV6-4	TRBJ2-1	.	TGTGCCAGCAGTGCTGGACAGGGCAGATTTGATGAGCAGTTCTTC	CASSAGQGRFDEQFF
TRBD2	TRBV2	TRBJ2-2	.	TGTGCCAGCGGCGGGGGAACGAACACCGGGGAGCTGTTTTTT	CASGGGTNTGELFF
TRBD1	TRBV7-9	TRBJ1-2	few	TGTGCCAGCAGGTCCGGGGACAGTGATGGCTACACCTTC	CASRSGDSDGYTF
TRBD1	TRBV7-9	TRBJ1-5	.	TGTGCCAGCTCAACAGGGGGGGATCAGCCCCAGCATTTT	CASSTGGDQPQHF
.	TRBV5-1	TRBJ1-3	once	TGCGCCAGCAGCTCCGGGGCAGGGGCATCTGGAAACACCATATATTTT	CASSSGAGASGNTIYF
TRBD1	TRBV5-1	TRBJ1-4	.	TGCGCCAGCAGCTGGGGGACAGGGAGTGAAAAACTGTTTTTT	CASSWGTGSEKLFF
TRBD2	TRBV30	TRBJ2-1	.	TGTGCCTGGACAGTAGGCGGGGGGCCTTCCTACAATGAGCAGTTCTTC	CAWTVGGGPSYNEQFF
.	TRBV2	TRBJ2-7	.	TGTGCCAGCAGCCTACTTCTTCTCTCCTCCTACGAGCAGTACTTC	CASSLLLLSSYEQYF
TRBD2	TRBV14	TRBJ2-1	.	TGTGCCAGCAGCCAAGTGCTGGGCGGGAGGGGGAATGAGCAGTTCTTC	CASSQVLGGRGNEQFF
.	TRBV6-5	TRBJ1-3	.	TGTGCCAGCAGAAAAGGACAACCTAGAAACACCATATATTTT	CASRKGQPRNTIYF
.	TRBV30	TRBJ2-7	.	TGTGCCTGGAGTCGGGGGGCCGGCGAGCAGTACTTC	CAWSRGAGEQYF
.	TRBV12-3/TRBV12-4	TRBJ2-1	.	TGTGCCAGCAGTTTAAAGCTCGATGAGCAGTTCTTC	CASSLKLDEQFF
.	TRBV11-1	TRBJ2-5	.	TGTGCCAGCAGCTTAGTTCGGGGAGTTCGGGAGACCCAGTACTTC	CASSLVRGVRETQYF
TRBD1	TRBV3-1/TRBV3-2	TRBJ2-3	.	TGTGCCAGCAGCCAACGCCGGGACAGGCTGACAGATACGCAGTATTTT	CASSQRRDRLTDTQYF
.	TRBV30	TRBJ2-5	.	TGTGCCTGGAGTGAGGGGCACCAAGAGACCCAGTACTTC	CAWSEGHQETQYF
TRBD2	TRBV7-2	TRBJ2-5	.	TGTGCCAGCAGCTTAGCGGCGGGGCGGGGGGGTGGAGACCAAGAGACCCAGTACTTC	CASSLAAGRGGGDQETQYF
TRBD1	TRBV7-2	TRBJ1-6	few	TGTGCCAGCAGCACCGGACAGGCGGCGAATTCACCCCTCCACTTT	CASSTGQAANSPLHF
.	TRBV6-6	TRBJ1-6	.	TGTGCCAGCAGTTACTCCCCGGCGGGGGAAGAATCACCCCTCCACTTT	CASSYSPAGEESPLHF
.	TRBV5-1	TRBJ2-5	.	TGCGCCAGCAGCTTAGCGACCCTTGGAGGGCCCCAAGAGACCCAGTACTTC	CASSLATLGGPQETQYF
.	TRBV27	TRBJ1-6	.	TGTGCCAGCAGGTACAGGGTCTTGGGTAATTCACCCCTCCACTTT	CASRYRVLGNSPLHF
.	TRBV7-9	TRBJ1-1	.	TGTGCCAGCAACCAGAACATGAACACTGAAGCTTTCTTT	CASNQNMNTEAFF
TRBD1	TRBV28	TRBJ1-4	few	TGTGCCAGCGCCGGACAGGGGGTAAGGAAGGTACATGAAAAACTGTTTTTT	CASAGQGVRKVHEKLFF
.	TRBV3-1/TRBV3-2	TRBJ2-3	.	TGTGCCAGCAGCCAAGAGGGGACTTACAAAGATACGCAGTATTTT	CASSQEGTYKDTQYF
.	TRBV21-1	TRBJ2-7	.	TGTGCCAGCAGCAAGTTATACGAGCAGTACTTC	CASSKLYEQYF
.	TRBV7-9	TRBJ1-1	.	TGTGCCAGCAGCTTAGCGCGGGGGAGTGAAGGTGAAGCTTTCTTT	CASSLARGSEGEAFF
TRBD2	TRBV7-9	TRBJ2-7	.	TGTGCCAGCAGCTTATCGACTAGCGGGAGCTACGAGCAGTACTTC	CASSLSTSGSYEQYF
.	TRBV1	TRBJ2-5	.	TGCACCAGCAGCCAAGATCTGGGGCGGGGGGCCAACCAAGAGACCCAGTACTTC	CTSSQDLGRGANQETQYF
TRBD2	TRBV7-9	TRBJ2-3	.	TGTGCCAGCAGCTATTTGGGACTAGCGGGGGGCACAGATACGCAGTATTTT	CASSYLGLAGGTDTQYF
TRBD1	TRBV2	TRBJ1-5	.	TGTGCCAGCAGTGATCGGACAGGGGTTCAGCCCCAGCATTTT	CASSDRTGVQPQHF